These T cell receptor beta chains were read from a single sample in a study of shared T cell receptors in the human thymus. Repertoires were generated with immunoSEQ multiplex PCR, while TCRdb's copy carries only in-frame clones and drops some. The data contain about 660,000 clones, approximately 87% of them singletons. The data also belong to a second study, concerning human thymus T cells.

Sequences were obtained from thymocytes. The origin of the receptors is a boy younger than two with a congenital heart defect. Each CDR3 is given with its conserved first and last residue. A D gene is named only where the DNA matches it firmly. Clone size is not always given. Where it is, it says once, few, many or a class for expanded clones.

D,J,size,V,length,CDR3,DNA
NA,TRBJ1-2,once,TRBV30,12,CAWMAPDYGYTF,TGTGCCTGGATGGCCCCAGACTATGGCTACACCTTC
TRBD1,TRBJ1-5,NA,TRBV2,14,CASRGGFRNQPQHF,TGTGCCAGCAGAGGGGGCTTTCGCAATCAGCCCCAGCATTTT
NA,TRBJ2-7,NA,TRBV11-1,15,CASSLVTTGHNEQYF,TGTGCCAGCAGCTTAGTCACTACAGGGCACAACGAGCAGTACTTC
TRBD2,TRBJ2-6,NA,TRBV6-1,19,CASSEVLAGGPSGANVLTF,TGTGCCAGCAGTGAAGTCTTAGCGGGAGGGCCCTCTGGGGCCAACGTCCTGACTTTC
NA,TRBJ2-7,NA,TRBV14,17,CASSLRRVGIQSYEQYF,TGTGCCAGCAGCCTCCGGCGGGTAGGCATCCAATCCTACGAGCAGTACTTC
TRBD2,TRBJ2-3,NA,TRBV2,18,CASSELFLAGLDTDTQYF,TGTGCCAGCAGTGAACTTTTCCTAGCGGGATTGGACACAGATACGCAGTATTTT
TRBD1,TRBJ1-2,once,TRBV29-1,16,CSVDPTGVPSNYGYTF,TGCAGCGTTGACCCCACAGGGGTCCCTTCTAACTATGGCTACACCTTC
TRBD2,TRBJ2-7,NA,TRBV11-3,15,CASSYSGRALHEQYF,TGTGCCAGCAGCTATAGCGGGAGGGCCTTGCACGAGCAGTACTTC
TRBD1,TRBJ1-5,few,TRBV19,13,CASMEQGGRPQHF,TGTGCCAGTATGGAACAGGGGGGGAGGCCCCAGCATTTT
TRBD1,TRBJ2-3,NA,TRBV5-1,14,CASSLPDRADTQYF,TGCGCCAGCAGCCTGCCGGACAGGGCAGATACGCAGTATTTT